Listed below are T cell receptor beta chains from one sample, sequenced in a study of T and B cells in COVID-19 patients. MiXCR was run by TCRdb on the multiplex PCR reads, yielding one entry per CDR3 protein. The profile covers around 15,000 distinct CDR3 sequences, with 28% appearing a single time and nearly 7% taken by the ten largest. Sequences were obtained from blood. These receptors were collected from a human donor who had recovered from COVID-19. The CDR3 runs from the conserved cysteine through the conserved F or W. The D gene is left open where the match is weak. Part of the rows lack a size; the others show once, few, many or a class for expanded clones.

d_gene	len	v_gene	abundance	j_gene	CDR3aa	CDR3nt
TRBD1	14	TRBV29-1	medium-sized	TRBJ2-2	CSVMGQGLTGELFF	TGCAGCGTGATGGGACAGGGGTTAACCGGGGAGCTGTTTTTT
NA	13	TRBV5-4	many	TRBJ1-6	CASSLTTVSPLHF	TGTGCCAGCAGCTTAACAACGGTTTCACCCCTCCACTTT
TRBD2	15	TRBV12-3/TRBV12-4	many	TRBJ2-1	CASSSQVGGGSEQFF	TGTGCCAGCAGTTCACAGGTCGGGGGGGGTTCGGAGCAGTTCTTC
NA	14	TRBV6-4	NA	TRBJ1-6	CASSDSIGGSPLHF	TGTGCCAGCAGTGACTCTATCGGGGGTTCACCCCTCCACTTT
NA	14	TRBV10-3	few	TRBJ1-1	CAISISGVGTEAFF	TGTGCCATCAGTATCTCAGGGGTGGGCACTGAAGCTTTCTTT
NA	15	TRBV14	NA	TRBJ2-1	CASNPGWGPYNEQFF	TGTGCCAGCAACCCTGGGTGGGGACCTTACAATGAGCAGTTCTTC
TRBD2	17	TRBV24-1	few	TRBJ2-1	CATSGTESGSSYNEQFF	TGTGCCACCAGTGGTACCGAAAGCGGGAGCTCCTACAATGAGCAGTTCTTC
NA	16	TRBV27	NA	TRBJ1-5	CASSLSMGLVKQPQHF	TGTGCCAGCAGTTTATCGATGGGCTTGGTCAAGCAGCCCCAGCATTTT
TRBD1	15	TRBV18	medium-sized	TRBJ2-1	CASSPLGTGDNEQFF	TGTGCCAGCTCACCACTCGGGACAGGGGACAATGAGCAGTTCTTC
NA	15	TRBV12-3/TRBV12-4	medium-sized	TRBJ1-5	CASSLGGASNQPQHF	TGTGCCAGCAGTTTAGGCGGGGCTAGCAATCAGCCCCAGCATTTT
TRBD1	15	TRBV5-1	NA	TRBJ2-3	CASSADRVSTDTQYF	TGCGCCAGCAGCGCCGACAGGGTTTCGACAGATACGCAGTATTTT
NA	13	TRBV20-1	NA	TRBJ2-1	CSASLGPWDEQFF	TGCAGTGCTAGTCTAGGCCCCTGGGATGAGCAGTTCTTC
NA	13	TRBV7-9	NA	TRBJ2-3	CASSFIGPDTQYF	TGTGCCAGCAGCTTTATCGGCCCAGATACGCAGTATTTT
TRBD1	14	TRBV6-1	NA	TRBJ1-3	CASSPGGLGNTIYF	TGTGCCAGCAGTCCAGGGGGCCTAGGAAACACCATATATTTT
TRBD2	16	TRBV24-1	few	TRBJ2-1	CATSDFASGSSGEQFF	TGTGCCACCAGTGATTTTGCTAGCGGGAGTAGCGGTGAGCAGTTCTTC
NA	11	TRBV12-3/TRBV12-4	medium-sized	TRBJ2-7	CASSTAYEQYF	TGTGCCAGCAGCACGGCCTACGAGCAGTACTTC
TRBD1	21	TRBV19	medium-sized	TRBJ1-6	CASSTRILYGQGARNNSPLHF	TGTGCCAGTAGTACACGAATTCTCTACGGACAGGGGGCACGGAATAATTCACCCCTCCACTTT
NA	15	TRBV30	many	TRBJ1-2	CAWTSHGRRDYGYTF	TGTGCCTGGACCTCGCACGGGAGAAGGGACTATGGCTACACCTTC
TRBD2	17	TRBV19	NA	TRBJ2-5	CASRGLAGGTIEETQYF	TGTGCCAGTAGGGGACTAGCGGGAGGAACGATCGAAGAGACCCAGTACTTC
NA	16	TRBV5-1	medium-sized	TRBJ2-6	CASSMFGTSGANVLTF	TGCGCCAGCAGCATGTTCGGGACCTCTGGGGCCAACGTCCTGACTTTC
TRBD1	14	TRBV12-3/TRBV12-4	NA	TRBJ2-5	CASRSGTGEETQYF	TGTGCCAGCAGGTCCGGGACAGGGGAAGAGACCCAGTACTTC
NA	14	TRBV19	medium-sized	TRBJ2-7	CASSIQGGLYEQYF	TGTGCCAGTAGTATACAGGGGGGCCTCTACGAGCAGTACTTC
TRBD1	15	TRBV6-5	medium-sized	TRBJ2-7	CASSGRTGVSGEQYF	TGTGCCAGCAGTGGCCGGACAGGGGTTTCAGGCGAGCAGTACTTC
TRBD2	15	TRBV19	medium-sized	TRBJ2-1	CASSNSGLASNEQFF	TGTGCCAGTAGTAATTCGGGACTAGCCAGTAATGAGCAGTTCTTC
NA	12	TRBV18	medium-sized	TRBJ2-7	CASSPQGWEQYF	TGTGCCAGCTCACCCCAGGGGTGGGAGCAGTACTTC
TRBD2	15	TRBV5-4	many	TRBJ2-1	CASSRTSGGYNEQFF	TGTGCCAGCAGTAGGACTAGCGGGGGGTACAATGAGCAGTTCTTC
NA	12	TRBV2	NA	TRBJ2-3	CASRGGTDTQYF	TGTGCCAGCAGGGGGGGAACAGATACGCAGTATTTT
NA	13	TRBV12-3/TRBV12-4	medium-sized	TRBJ1-2	CASSLGPPRGYTF	TGTGCCAGCAGTTTAGGCCCACCCCGTGGCTACACCTTC
NA	17	TRBV12-3/TRBV12-4	NA	TRBJ1-2	CASSLDARGLQKYGYTF	TGTGCCAGCAGTTTAGATGCCAGGGGCCTCCAGAAGTATGGCTACACCTTC
TRBD2	14	TRBV7-2	NA	TRBJ2-7	CASSLGGGAREQYF	TGTGCCAGCAGCTTAGGCGGGGGGGCTCGGGAGCAGTACTTC
NA	14	TRBV5-1	NA	TRBJ2-1	CASSLGQDFNEQFF	TGCGCCAGCAGCTTGGGCCAGGACTTTAATGAGCAGTTCTTC
NA	16	TRBV19	medium-sized	TRBJ1-2	CASSVMLGAKNYGYTF	TGTGCCAGTAGTGTAATGTTGGGTGCGAAGAACTATGGCTACACCTTC
NA	12	TRBV12-3/TRBV12-4	NA	TRBJ1-1	CASSLRNTEAFF	TGTGCCAGCAGTTTACGAAACACTGAAGCTTTCTTT